A selection of T cell receptor beta chains follows, all from one sample in a study of cytomegalovirus exposure and HLA in healthy donors. Method: immunoSEQ multiplex PCR; TCRdb's copy keeps in-frame clones and lacks some. The table lists fewer than 200,000 clones, more than 70% of them singletons. Sequences were obtained from PBMCs. The receptors shown here come from a male donor in good health and CMV-seronegative. Each CDR3 is given with its conserved first and last residue. The D gene is left open where the match is weak. Clone size is given for some rows only: seen once, a few or many times, or a class if the clone is expanded.

v_gene	abundance	j_gene	d_gene	CDR3aa	CDR3nt
TRBV18	NA	TRBJ2-3	TRBD2	CASSPRLLAGPDTQYF	TGTGCCAGCTCACCACGGTTACTAGCGGGGCCAGATACGCAGTATTTT
TRBV5-4	few	TRBJ2-3	TRBD1	CASSLGQGEATDTQYF	TGTGCCAGCAGCTTGGGACAGGGGGAGGCCACAGATACGCAGTATTTT
TRBV6-4	NA	TRBJ2-2	TRBD2	CASISLAGDTGELFF	TGTGCCAGCATTTCGTTAGCGGGAGACACCGGGGAGCTGTTTTTT
TRBV5-1	NA	TRBJ1-2	NA	CASSLGGDGYTF	TGCGCCAGCAGCTTGGGGGGGGATGGCTACACCTTC
TRBV7-9	NA	TRBJ2-2	TRBD2	CASSASGRSGELFF	TGTGCCAGCAGCGCCAGCGGGAGGTCCGGGGAGCTGTTTTTT
TRBV5-4	few	TRBJ2-7	NA	CASSVAGLNLYEQYF	TGTGCCAGCAGCGTGGCGGGACTTAACCTCTACGAGCAGTACTTC
TRBV5-1	NA	TRBJ2-7	TRBD1	CASSLLGTGTYEQYF	TGCGCCAGCAGCTTGTTGGGGACAGGGACCTACGAGCAGTACTTC
TRBV7-9	many	TRBJ2-3	NA	CASSLTAGDTQYF	TGTGCCAGCAGCTTAACCGCGGGGGATACGCAGTATTTT
TRBV7-3	NA	TRBJ1-2	TRBD1	CASSSGTGAGYGYTF	TGTGCCAGCAGCTCCGGGACAGGGGCCGGCTATGGCTACACCTTC
TRBV15	medium-sized	TRBJ1-4	NA	CATSRVTGTGVEKLFF	TGTGCCACCAGCAGAGTGACGGGGACGGGGGTTGAAAAACTGTTTTTT
TRBV19	NA	TRBJ2-3	TRBD1	CASSRTGQAGTDTQYF	TGTGCCAGTTCGCGGACAGGGCAAGCAGGCACAGATACGCAGTATTTT
TRBV19	NA	TRBJ2-1	TRBD1	CASIRQGNSNEQFF	TGTGCCAGTATCAGACAGGGAAATAGCAATGAGCAGTTCTTC
TRBV7-2	NA	TRBJ2-3	TRBD1	CASSPNVGQGRNF	TGTGCCAGCAGCCCAAATGTGGGACAGGGCAGGAATTTT
TRBV18	NA	TRBJ1-3	NA	CASSPVGDNPGNTIYF	TGTGCCAGCTCACCAGTTGGGGACAATCCGGGAAACACCATATATTTT
TRBV6-5	NA	TRBJ1-1	NA	CASRDSRDLGAFF	TGTGCCAGCAGGGACAGCAGGGATCTCGGAGCTTTCTTT
TRBV5-6	once	TRBJ2-1	TRBD2	CASSRTSGRAGRNEQFF	TGTGCCAGCAGCAGGACTAGCGGGAGGGCCGGGCGCAATGAGCAGTTCTTC
TRBV27	few	TRBJ1-2	TRBD1	CASSLGRGTGYTF	TGTGCCAGCAGTTTGGGCAGGGGGACTGGCTACACCTTC
TRBV4-1	NA	TRBJ2-2	TRBD2	CASSWTSGTGELFF	TGCGCCAGCAGCTGGACTAGTGGTACCGGGGAGCTGTTTTTT
TRBV5-4	NA	TRBJ1-1	NA	CASSGGNTEAFF	TGTGCCAGCAGCGGGGGCAACACTGAAGCTTTCTTT
TRBV7-6	NA	TRBJ1-1	NA	CASSLDWGGNTEAFF	TGTGCCAGCAGCTTAGATTGGGGGGGGAACACTGAAGCTTTCTTT
TRBV10-3	few	TRBJ1-2	NA	CAISEPDRSYGYTF	TGTGCCATCAGTGAGCCAGACAGGTCGTATGGCTACACCTTC
TRBV6-5	NA	TRBJ2-7	TRBD1	CASSPGTGPSYEQYF	TGTGCCAGCAGCCCCGGGACAGGCCCCTCGTACGAGCAGTACTTC
TRBV5-1	NA	TRBJ2-2	NA	CASSLTSPPNTGELFF	TGCGCCAGCAGCTTGACTAGCCCCCCGAACACCGGGGAGCTGTTTTTT
TRBV7-9	NA	TRBJ2-7	NA	CSSSPAPGTVTYEQYF	TGTTCCAGCAGTCCAGCCCCTGGCACAGTGACCTACGAGCAGTACTTC
TRBV18	NA	TRBJ1-4	TRBD1	CASSPPGQADEKLFF	TGTGCCAGCTCACCACCGGGACAGGCGGATGAAAAACTGTTTTTT
TRBV5-4	NA	TRBJ2-1	TRBD1	CASSLPQGQGVGNEQFF	TGTGCCAGCAGCTTGCCCCAGGGACAGGGAGTCGGCAATGAGCAGTTCTTC
TRBV6-6	NA	TRBJ2-2	NA	CASSYVGLSGELFF	TGTGCCAGCAGCTATGTGGGGCTATCCGGGGAGCTGTTTTTT